This TCR beta chain was recorded in a study of T cell responses to AZD1222 COVID-19 vaccine. Method: immunoSEQ multiplex PCR; TCRdb's copy keeps in-frame clones and lacks some. Among roughly 110,000 clones listed, 70% to 90% were seen once. Study-wide results and limits: The breadth and depth of Spike-specific TCRs increased once two AZD1222 doses had been given.

The table lists this clone with a few counts. Its antigen is still unknown. Germline V gene lookup returns CDR1 SGHNT and CDR2 YYREEE (reference sequence). CDR3 length equals 13 residues. V gave up 4 bases and J gave up 2 bases, with 9 bases separating them. Sequenced material: peripheral blood, taken 28 days after the second AZD1222 dose. The receptor's source is an adult who received the AZD1222 COVID-19 vaccine. This rearrangement joins TRBV5-4 to TRBJ2-5; either TRBD1 or TRBD2 may fit D (5 bases each). CDR3 sequence (DNA): TGTGCCAGCAGCATGGGACCACAAGAGACCCAGTACTTC. It encodes CASSMGPQETQYF.